A selection of T cell receptor beta chains follows, all from one sample in a study of blood T cell repertoires in COVID-19. The method was immunoSEQ multiplex PCR; TCRdb's version includes in-frame clones alone and lacks a portion of them. Seen here are about 220,000 clones, roughly 84% observed once, and the top ten hold about 20%. Sample: peripheral blood. Receptors were obtained from a man aged 25 to 40 with active or convalescent COVID-19. Each CDR3 is given with its conserved first and last residue. The D gene is left open where the match is weak. Clone sizes are given selectively: once, few, many, or a class where the clone is expanded.

cdr3_aa v_call d_call j_call clone_size
CATSRDYSQETQYF TRBV15 - TRBJ2-5 -
CASSPTSGNLEQYF TRBV11-3 TRBD2 TRBJ2-7 -
CASSYRGFSTDTQYF TRBV6-5 - TRBJ2-3 -
CASSPRDRGLEDTQYF TRBV9 TRBD1 TRBJ2-3 -
CASSPQRAAGGYGYTF TRBV4-1 TRBD1 TRBJ1-2 few
CARLAGNSYNEQFF TRBV2 TRBD2 TRBJ2-1 -
CASSFGDTNNSPLHF TRBV27 - TRBJ1-6 once
CASSQVDRDQPQHF TRBV4-1 - TRBJ1-5 -
CASSPPTDHYGYTF TRBV28 - TRBJ1-2 once
CASSPTGNYGYTF TRBV2 - TRBJ1-2 -
CASSLARGPYYGYTF TRBV7-2 - TRBJ1-2 -
CATRQERGKGYEQYF TRBV28 - TRBJ2-7 -
CATSRDNGLLYEQYF TRBV15 - TRBJ2-7 -
CASSANGETGNTIYF TRBV5-1 - TRBJ1-3 once
CASSRQTNEKLFF TRBV27 - TRBJ1-4 few
CASRRQWYGANVLTF TRBV19 - TRBJ2-6 -
CASSLEGTGNNEQFF TRBV5-1 TRBD1 TRBJ2-1 -
CASVEGRVGEAFF TRBV10-2 - TRBJ1-1 -
CASSPTGGVNEQFF TRBV21-1 - TRBJ2-1 -
CASSLQGVGTEAFF TRBV28 TRBD1 TRBJ1-1 -
CASSQGGRINEKLFF TRBV3-1/TRBV3-2 - TRBJ1-4 -
CASSLPGTGASYNSPLHF TRBV28 TRBD1 TRBJ1-6 -
CASSLLSTSGNNEQFF TRBV5-1 TRBD2 TRBJ2-1 once
CASIGTGRQPQHF TRBV6-5 TRBD1 TRBJ1-5 once
CARSSGVAYEQYF TRBV12-5 TRBD2 TRBJ2-7 -
CASSQDREGGYTF TRBV6-5 - TRBJ1-2 -
CASSVDSGTTDTQYF TRBV9 - TRBJ2-3 -
CASSPSIGGGEKLFF TRBV27 - TRBJ1-4 -
CASSPYTSGGTYNEQFF TRBV4-1 TRBD2 TRBJ2-1 -
CASSGLAGIRLDEQFF TRBV28 TRBD2 TRBJ2-1 -
CASSQASGGGNTIYF TRBV4-2 - TRBJ1-3 once
CASSSWGGTSGETQYF TRBV11-2 TRBD2 TRBJ2-3 -
CASSLVFGQGIFTF TRBV5-1 - TRBJ1-2 -
CASSYSLWEGSRGAFF TRBV6-5 - TRBJ1-1 -
CASRMTAGTEAFF TRBV12-3/TRBV12-4 - TRBJ1-1 -
CASSESGKAGKAFF TRBV10-1 - TRBJ1-1 -
CASSLVVGGSTDTQYF TRBV5-1 TRBD2 TRBJ2-3 -
CASQTSTYEQYF TRBV6-5 - TRBJ2-7 -
CASSKDSHTGELFF TRBV7-3 - TRBJ2-2 -
CASSLAGLPSYNEQFF TRBV7-8 - TRBJ2-1 -
CASSQDRGGLLYGYTF TRBV4-1 - TRBJ1-2 -
CASSLVAGGSNEQFF TRBV27 TRBD2 TRBJ2-1 -
CASSAGGPETQYF TRBV19 TRBD2 TRBJ2-5 -
CASSQRGQVYEQYF TRBV3-1/TRBV3-2 TRBD1 TRBJ2-7 -
CASSVATGNTEAFF TRBV9 - TRBJ1-1 once
CASSVRGSSSGNTIYF TRBV19 - TRBJ1-3 -